This section outlines one T cell receptor beta chain sequence together with its context. Its antigen remains unknown. The CDR3 runs to 15 residues. The germline gives CDR1 SGHTA, CDR2 FQGTGA. The V and J ends lost 5 bases and 5 bases respectively, with 16 bases between them. This entry is derived from a study of immune evolution from preneoplasia to lung adenocarcinoma. Background on the study: HLA loss of heterozygosity: roughly 6.4% AIS, over 12% MIA, over 30% ADC, none AAH.

Sequencing was performed with immunoSEQ multiplex PCR; in TCRdb, only in-frame clones are kept and a portion is missing. Altogether around 4,700 clones are present, under 85% being singletons, with the ten largest covering approximately 9.7%. Patients had resection in Japan or China between the mid-2010s and the late 2010s. Whole-study findings and limits: KRAS-mutant nodules had the highest T cell clonality. Top clone share appeared to fall from AAH through AIS, MIA, adenocarcinoma.

This chain links TRBV7-3 with TRBJ2-1; tentatively, D is TRBD2 (5 bases). The sample comprised FFPE minimally invasive lung adenocarcinoma tissue. The TCR comes from a person aged 55-80 years with lung adenocarcinoma. In DNA form, the CDR3 reads TGTGCCAGCAGCCAGGCGGCGGGCCTGCACAATGAGCAGTTCTTC. It yields the protein CASSQAAGLHNEQFF.